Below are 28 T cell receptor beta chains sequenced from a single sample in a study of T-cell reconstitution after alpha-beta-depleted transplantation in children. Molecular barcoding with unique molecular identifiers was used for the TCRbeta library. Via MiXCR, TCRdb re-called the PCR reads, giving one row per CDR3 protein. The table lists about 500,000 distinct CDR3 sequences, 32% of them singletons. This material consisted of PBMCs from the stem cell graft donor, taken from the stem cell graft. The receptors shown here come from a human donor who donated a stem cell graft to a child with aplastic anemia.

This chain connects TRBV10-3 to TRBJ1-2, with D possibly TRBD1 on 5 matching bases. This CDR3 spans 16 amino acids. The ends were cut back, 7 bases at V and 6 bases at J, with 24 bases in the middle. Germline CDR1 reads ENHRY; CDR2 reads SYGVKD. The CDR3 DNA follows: TGTGCCATCACCCGAGACCCGGGTTACGGGACCCATGGCTACACCTTC. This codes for CAITRDPGYGTHGYTF.

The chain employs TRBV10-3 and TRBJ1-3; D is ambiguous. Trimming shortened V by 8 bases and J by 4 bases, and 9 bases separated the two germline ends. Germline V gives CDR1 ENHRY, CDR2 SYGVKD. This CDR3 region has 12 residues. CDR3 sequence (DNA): TGTGCCATCTCCGTGTCCGGAAACACCATATATTTT. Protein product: CAISVSGNTIYF.

The CDR3 is CASSSGAWTSTYEQYF. The CDR3 DNA reads TGCGCCAGCAGCTCGGGAGCTTGGACAAGCACCTACGAGCAGTACTTC. The chain links TRBV5-1 to TRBJ2-7, with D possibly being TRBD2 (6 bases). The germline gives CDR1 SGHRS, CDR2 YFSETQ. This CDR3 region has 16 residues. V lost 3 bases and J 2 bases, leaving 18 bases between the germline ends.

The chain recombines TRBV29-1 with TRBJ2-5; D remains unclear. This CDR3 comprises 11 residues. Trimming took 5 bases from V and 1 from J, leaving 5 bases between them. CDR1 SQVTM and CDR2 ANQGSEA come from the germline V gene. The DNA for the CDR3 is TGCAGCGTTCGACCCCAAGAGACCCAGTACTTC. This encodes CSVRPQETQYF. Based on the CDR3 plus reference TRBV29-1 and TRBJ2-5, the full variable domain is SAVISQKPSRDICQRGTSLTIQCQVDSQVTMMFWYRQQPGQSLTLIATANQGSEATYESGFVIDKFPISRPNLTFSTLTVSNMSPEDSSIYLCSVRPQETQYFGPGTRLLVL.

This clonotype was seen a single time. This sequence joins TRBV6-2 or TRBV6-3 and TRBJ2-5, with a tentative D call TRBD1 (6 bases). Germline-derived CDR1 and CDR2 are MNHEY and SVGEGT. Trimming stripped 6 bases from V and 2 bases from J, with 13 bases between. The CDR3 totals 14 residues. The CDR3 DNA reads TGTGCCAGCAGGATCAGGGGTTTTCAAGAGACCCAGTACTTC. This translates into CASRIRGFQETQYF.

Here the CDR3 reads CASSEPTSGQETQYF. Written as DNA, the CDR3 is TGTGCCAGCAGTGAGCCCACTAGCGGACAAGAGACCCAGTACTTC. J is TRBJ2-5 and V is TRBV25-1, with 8 bases fitting TRBD2. This CDR3 is built from 15 residues. The V gene's germline CDR1 is MGHDK and CDR2 SYGVNS. The J segment lost 2 bases and the V segment lost 3 bases, leaving 5 bases of the junction unmatched.

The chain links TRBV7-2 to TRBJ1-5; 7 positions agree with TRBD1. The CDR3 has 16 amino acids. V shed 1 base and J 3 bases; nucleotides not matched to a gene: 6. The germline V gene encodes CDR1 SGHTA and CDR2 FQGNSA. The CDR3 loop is CASSLGYRGANQPQHF. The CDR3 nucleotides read TGTGCCAGCAGCTTAGGATACAGGGGAGCCAATCAGCCCCAGCATTTT.

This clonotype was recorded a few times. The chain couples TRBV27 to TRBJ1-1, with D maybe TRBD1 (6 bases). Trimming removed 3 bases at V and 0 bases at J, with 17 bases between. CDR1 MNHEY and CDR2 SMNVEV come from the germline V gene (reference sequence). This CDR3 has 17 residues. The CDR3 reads CASSFRPQGLVNTEAFF. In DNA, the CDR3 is TGTGCCAGCAGTTTTCGCCCACAGGGTCTGGTGAACACTGAAGCTTTCTTT.

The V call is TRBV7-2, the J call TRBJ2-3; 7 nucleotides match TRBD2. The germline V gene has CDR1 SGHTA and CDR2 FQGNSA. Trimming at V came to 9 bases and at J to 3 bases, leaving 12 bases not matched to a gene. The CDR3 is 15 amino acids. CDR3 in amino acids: CASGGGRAYTDTQYF. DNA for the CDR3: TGTGCCAGTGGGGGAGGGAGGGCCTATACAGATACGCAGTATTTT.

The CDR3 spells CASSTTGEKLFF. In nucleotides, the CDR3 is TGTGCCAGTAGTACCACAGGGGAAAAACTGTTTTTT. This chain joins TRBV19 and TRBJ1-4; D might be TRBD1 (6 bases). Germline V lookup: CDR1 LNHDA, CDR2 SQIVND (reference sequence). The CDR3 length is 12 residues. Between the trimmed V and J ends, which lost 4 bases and 8 bases, there was a span of 8 bases.

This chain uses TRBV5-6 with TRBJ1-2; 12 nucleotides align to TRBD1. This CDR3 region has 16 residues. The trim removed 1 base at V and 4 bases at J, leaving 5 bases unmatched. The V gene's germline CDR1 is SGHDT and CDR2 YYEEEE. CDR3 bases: TGTGCCAGCAGCTTGTTCCGGGACAGGGGGCTCTATGGCTACACCTTC. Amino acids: CASSLFRDRGLYGYTF.

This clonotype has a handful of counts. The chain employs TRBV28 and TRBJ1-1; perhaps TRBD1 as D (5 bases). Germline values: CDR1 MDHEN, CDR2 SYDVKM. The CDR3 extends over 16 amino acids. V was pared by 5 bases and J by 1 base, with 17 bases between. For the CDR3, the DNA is TGTGCCAGCAGTACCCTACGGAGGGGCCCGAACACTGAAGCTTTCTTT. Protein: CASSTLRRGPNTEAFF.

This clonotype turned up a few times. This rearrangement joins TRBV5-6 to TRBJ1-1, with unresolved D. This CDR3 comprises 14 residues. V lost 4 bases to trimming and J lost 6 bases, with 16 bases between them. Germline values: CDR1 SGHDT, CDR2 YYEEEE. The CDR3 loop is CASSGWEPDPEAFF. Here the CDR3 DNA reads TGTGCCAGCAGCGGGTGGGAGCCGGACCCTGAAGCTTTCTTT.

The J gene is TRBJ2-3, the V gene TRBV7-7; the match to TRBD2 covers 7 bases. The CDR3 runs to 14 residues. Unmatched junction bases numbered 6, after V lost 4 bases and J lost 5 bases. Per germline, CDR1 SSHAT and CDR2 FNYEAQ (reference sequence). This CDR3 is CASSSKPGGDTQYF. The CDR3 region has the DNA TGTGCCAGCAGCTCGAAACCGGGGGGAGATACGCAGTATTTT.

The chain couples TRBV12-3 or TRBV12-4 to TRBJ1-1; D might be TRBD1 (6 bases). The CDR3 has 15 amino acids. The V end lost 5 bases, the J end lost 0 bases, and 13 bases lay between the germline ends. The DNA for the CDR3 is TGTGCCAGCAGTCCAAGGGGGGCCTTGAACACTGAAGCTTTCTTT. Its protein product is CASSPRGALNTEAFF.

CDR3 protein: CASSLGVTYSQETQYF. The CDR3 bases are TGTGCCAGCAGCTTAGGAGTCACATATAGCCAAGAGACCCAGTACTTC. V is TRBV7-2 and J is TRBJ2-5; D not certain. The germline CDR1 and CDR2 sequences are SGHTA and FQGNSA. The CDR3 covers 16 residues. Trimming cost V 1 base and J 1 base, with 13 bases left between them.

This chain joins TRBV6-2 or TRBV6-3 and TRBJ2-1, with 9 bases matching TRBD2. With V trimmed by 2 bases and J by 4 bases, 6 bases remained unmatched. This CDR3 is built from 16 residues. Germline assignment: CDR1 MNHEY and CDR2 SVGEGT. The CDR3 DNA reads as TGTGCCAGCAGTTACGCACTAGCGGGCGTATACAATGAGCAGTTCTTC. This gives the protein CASSYALAGVYNEQFF.

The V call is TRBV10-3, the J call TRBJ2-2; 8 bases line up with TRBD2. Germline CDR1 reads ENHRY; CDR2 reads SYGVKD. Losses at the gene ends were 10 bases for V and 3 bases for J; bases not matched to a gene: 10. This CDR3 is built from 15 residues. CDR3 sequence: CATGQTSGYTGELFF. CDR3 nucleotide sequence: TGTGCCACCGGTCAAACTAGCGGTTACACCGGGGAGCTGTTTTTT.

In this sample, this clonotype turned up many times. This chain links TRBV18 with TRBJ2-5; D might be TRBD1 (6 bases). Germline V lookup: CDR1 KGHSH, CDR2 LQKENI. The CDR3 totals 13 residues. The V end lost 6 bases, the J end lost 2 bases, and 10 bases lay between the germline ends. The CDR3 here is CASSPQGQETQYF. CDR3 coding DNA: TGTGCCAGCTCCCCCCAGGGGCAAGAGACCCAGTACTTC.

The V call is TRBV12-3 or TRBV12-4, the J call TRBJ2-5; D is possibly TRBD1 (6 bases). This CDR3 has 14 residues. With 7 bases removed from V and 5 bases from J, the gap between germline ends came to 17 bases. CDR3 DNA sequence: TGTGCCAGCACCCCCGCAGGGGTCACCGAGACCCAGTACTTC. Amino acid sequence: CASTPAGVTETQYF.

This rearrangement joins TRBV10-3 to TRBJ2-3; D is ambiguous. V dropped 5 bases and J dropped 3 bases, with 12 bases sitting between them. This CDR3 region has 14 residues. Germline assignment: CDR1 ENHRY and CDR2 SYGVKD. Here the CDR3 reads CAISLTAGTDTQYF. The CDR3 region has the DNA TGTGCCATCAGTCTAACGGCTGGAACAGATACGCAGTATTTT.

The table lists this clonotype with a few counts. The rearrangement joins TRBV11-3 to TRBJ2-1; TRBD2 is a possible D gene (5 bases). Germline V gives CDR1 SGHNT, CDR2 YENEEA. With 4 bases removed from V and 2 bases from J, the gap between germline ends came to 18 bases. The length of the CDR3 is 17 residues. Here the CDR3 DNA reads TGTGCCAGCAGCTCGAAACTAGGCCTAGTAGCCTACAATGAGCAGTTCTTC. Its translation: CASSSKLGLVAYNEQFF.

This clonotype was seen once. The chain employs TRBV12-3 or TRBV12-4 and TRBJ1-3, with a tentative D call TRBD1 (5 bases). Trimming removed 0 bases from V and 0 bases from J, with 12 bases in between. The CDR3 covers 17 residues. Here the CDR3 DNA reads TGTGCCAGCAGTTTAGCTTCCGGTGGGGGCTCTGGAAACACCATATATTTT. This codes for CASSLASGGGSGNTIYF.

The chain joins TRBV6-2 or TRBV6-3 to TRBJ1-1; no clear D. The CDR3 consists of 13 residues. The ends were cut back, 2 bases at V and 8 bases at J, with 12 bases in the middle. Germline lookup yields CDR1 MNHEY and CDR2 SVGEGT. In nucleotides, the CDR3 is TGTGCCAGCAGTTACCGGCAGGCAAGAGAAGCTTTCTTT. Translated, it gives CASSYRQAREAFF.

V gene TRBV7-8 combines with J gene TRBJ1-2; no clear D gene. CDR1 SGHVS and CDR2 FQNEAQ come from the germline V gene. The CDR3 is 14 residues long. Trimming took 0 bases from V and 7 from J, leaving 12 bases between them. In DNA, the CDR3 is TGTGCCAGCAGCTTAGCGGGCCTGGTGCGTGGCTACACCTTC. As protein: CASSLAGLVRGYTF.

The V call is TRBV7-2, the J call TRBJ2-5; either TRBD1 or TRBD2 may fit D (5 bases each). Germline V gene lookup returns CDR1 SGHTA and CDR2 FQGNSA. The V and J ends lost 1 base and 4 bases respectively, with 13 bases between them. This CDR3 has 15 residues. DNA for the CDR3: TGTGCCAGCAGCTTAGGGGGGTGGGAACGAGAGACCCAGTACTTC. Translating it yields CASSLGGWERETQYF.

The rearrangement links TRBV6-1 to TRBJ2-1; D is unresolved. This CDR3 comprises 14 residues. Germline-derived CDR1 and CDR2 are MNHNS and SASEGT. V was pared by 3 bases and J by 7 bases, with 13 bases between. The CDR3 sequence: CASSDAWDMNEQFF. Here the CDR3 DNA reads TGTGCCAGCAGTGACGCGTGGGATATGAATGAGCAGTTCTTC.

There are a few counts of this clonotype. Written as DNA, the CDR3 is TGTGCCAGTAGTATTGGGGTGAATAGCAATCAGCCCCAGCATTTT. Translated, it gives CASSIGVNSNQPQHF. J is TRBJ1-5 and V is TRBV19; D not certain. The V end lost 3 bases, the J end lost 0 bases, and 9 bases lay between the germline ends. Germline V gene lookup returns CDR1 LNHDA and CDR2 SQIVND (reference sequence). The length of the CDR3 is 15 residues.